A selection of T cell receptor beta chains follows, all from one sample in a study of T cells in narcolepsy. The table came from immunoSEQ multiplex PCR; TCRdb's copy has only in-frame clones and leaves some out. The top ten hold 0.9% to 1.2% of the sample, which has about 30,000 clones, approximately 80% seen once. Sequencing input: CD45RA- memory CD4+ T cells from PBMCs. All receptors derive from a human donor with narcolepsy. Each CDR3 is given with its conserved first and last residue. A D gene is named only where the DNA matches it firmly. Some rows have no size entry. The others give once, few or many, or a class for an expanded clone.

- TRBJ2-1 - TRBV5-8 TGTGCCAGCAGCTTTTTCTACAGATTCACCTACAATGAGCAGTTCTTC CASSFFYRFTYNEQFF
- TRBJ1-5 medium-sized TRBV18 TGTGCCAGCTCACCACTTCCTCGGGGTGATCAGCCCCAGCATTTT CASSPLPRGDQPQHF
- TRBJ1-3 few TRBV7-9 TGTGCCACCCGACAGACGTCTGGAAACACCATATATTTT CATRQTSGNTIYF
- TRBJ2-3 - TRBV30 TGTGCCTGGAGTGTGGCGGTGGTCACAGATACGCAGTATTTT CAWSVAVVTDTQYF
TRBD1 TRBJ1-2 - TRBV9 TGTGCCAGCATCCCCTCCCCGGGACAGGGATTCTATGGCTACACCTTC CASIPSPGQGFYGYTF
- TRBJ2-5 - TRBV15 TGTGCCACCAGCTCCGTCACGAACGGAGGACAAGAGACCCAGTACTTC CATSSVTNGGQETQYF
- TRBJ1-1 - TRBV2 TGTGCCAGCAGTCCGGCAGGCTCGATTGAAGCTTTCTTT CASSPAGSIEAFF
TRBD2 TRBJ2-7 - TRBV9 TGTGCCAGCAGCGTAGCGAGTAGCGGGAGCACTTTGCACGAGCAGTACTTC CASSVASSGSTLHEQYF
TRBD1 TRBJ1-1 - TRBV28 TGTGCCAGCAGTCCGCCGACAGGGGGAGGCGAAGCTTTCTTT CASSPPTGGGEAFF
- TRBJ2-1 - TRBV10-1 TGCGCCAGCAGTGAAGGGAGCTCCTACAATGAGCAGTTCTTC CASSEGSSYNEQFF
- TRBJ2-7 once TRBV27 TGTGCCAGCAACGACCGGGACCCTCGGGGCTACGAGCAGTACTTC CASNDRDPRGYEQYF
TRBD1 TRBJ1-2 - TRBV27 TGTGCCAGCAGTACGGGACAGGGGGCCTATGGCTACACCTTC CASSTGQGAYGYTF
- TRBJ1-5 - TRBV28 TGTGCCAGCAGTTTGGCAGGGATCAATCAGCCCCAGCATTTT CASSLAGINQPQHF
- TRBJ1-3 - TRBV19 TGTGCCAGTAGAGATTCGACAGGTTCTGGGGGAAACACCATATATTTT CASRDSTGSGGNTIYF
TRBD1 TRBJ1-3 - TRBV30 TGTGCCTGGAGTTCCCCCGGGACAGGGAGAAACACCATATATTTT CAWSSPGTGRNTIYF
- TRBJ1-2 - TRBV9 TGTGCCAGCAGGAAAACTACAGACTTCAATGGCTACACCTTC CASRKTTDFNGYTF
- TRBJ1-3 - TRBV6-5 TGTGCCAGCAGTAGGGGGAAGAGCTCTGGAAACACCATATATTTT CASSRGKSSGNTIYF
TRBD2 TRBJ2-5 - TRBV2 TGTGCCAGCAGCTCCCCTAGGCGGGGGGAGACCCAGTACTTC CASSSPRRGETQYF
- TRBJ2-2 few TRBV25-1 TGTGCCAGCAGTGAACCTACCAGGGAAGCCGGGGAGCTGTTTTTT CASSEPTREAGELFF
TRBD2 TRBJ2-1 - TRBV5-1 TGCGCCAGCAGCTTGGGACAACTAGCGGGAGGGGCACACAATGAGCAGTTCTTC CASSLGQLAGGAHNEQFF
- TRBJ1-3 - TRBV19 TGTGCCAGCCGGGACGGCTTGGGAGGAAACACCATATATTTT CASRDGLGGNTIYF
- TRBJ1-2 - TRBV30 TGTGCCTGGAGTTCTTACTATGGCTACACCTTC CAWSSYYGYTF
TRBD1 TRBJ1-1 - TRBV19 TGTGCCAGTCGAGGGACAGGCTTGAGGGACACTGAAGCTTTCTTT CASRGTGLRDTEAFF
- TRBJ1-2 - TRBV19 TGTGCCAGTAGAGCGGGAACAGGGAACCTGCACTATGGCTACACCTTC CASRAGTGNLHYGYTF
- TRBJ1-3 - TRBV11-2 TGTGCCAGCAGCTTAGACCTAAGGGGCACTGGAAACACCATATATTTT CASSLDLRGTGNTIYF
- TRBJ2-5 - TRBV30 TGTGCCTGGAGTAAGCAGGGGTGGCAAGAGACCCAGTACTTC CAWSKQGWQETQYF
- TRBJ2-2 - TRBV19 TGTGCCAGTACCCTGTTGTCGAACACCGGGGAGCTGTTTTTT CASTLLSNTGELFF
- TRBJ1-5 few TRBV19 TGTGCCAGTAGTATAGACAGGGGCGGGCAGCCCCAGCATTTT CASSIDRGGQPQHF
TRBD1 TRBJ1-2 - TRBV25-1 TGTGCCAGCAGTGAATCGGACAGGGAGGGCGGCTACACCTTC CASSESDREGGYTF
- TRBJ2-7 - TRBV14 TGTGCCAGCAGCCAAGATAGCGTATACGAGCAGTACTTC CASSQDSVYEQYF
- TRBJ1-1 - TRBV7-8 TGTGCCAGCAGCTTAGCGCGGAGGGTTTCGCCAACTGGTGACTCAGCTTTCTTT CASSLARRVSPTGDSAFF
- TRBJ1-5 - TRBV19 TGTGCCAGTAGTATGGGGCAGAATAGCAATCAGCCCCAGCATTTT CASSMGQNSNQPQHF
- TRBJ2-1 - TRBV15 TGTGCCACCAGCAGAGCCGGGACAAGCTACAATGAGCAGTTCTTC CATSRAGTSYNEQFF
- TRBJ2-3 - TRBV5-1 TGCGCCAGCAGCTTGGGTGGGTTCCCAGATACGCAGTATTTT CASSLGGFPDTQYF
- TRBJ1-2 - TRBV30 TGTGCCTGCCACCCAGGGTGGGGGACAACTAACTATGGCTACACCTTC CACHPGWGTTNYGYTF
TRBD2 TRBJ2-7 - TRBV28 TGTGCCAGCAACCCTAGCGGGGGGGCGGTGGGTGAGCAGTACTTC CASNPSGGAVGEQYF
- TRBJ1-3 - TRBV7-6 TGTGCCAGCAGCCCCTCCCGATCCGGCTCTGGAAACACCATATATTTT CASSPSRSGSGNTIYF
TRBD2 TRBJ2-1 - TRBV11-2 TGTGCCAGCAGCTTAGGGACTAGCGGGAGCCATGAGCAGTTCTTC CASSLGTSGSHEQFF
TRBD2 TRBJ2-3 - TRBV7-6 TGTGCCAGCAGCTCTACCACGGGGGGACCCAGCACAGATACGCAGTATTTT CASSSTTGGPSTDTQYF
- TRBJ2-3 - TRBV18 TGTGCCAGCTCACGGATCGGCGGGCCAGATACGCAGTATTTT CASSRIGGPDTQYF
- TRBJ2-5 - TRBV9 TGTGCCAGCAGCGTAGCATCGGACCCTACGTGGGAGACCCAGTACTTC CASSVASDPTWETQYF
TRBD2 TRBJ2-1 - TRBV5-1 TGCGCCAGCAGCACGGGACTAGCGGGAGGGAGGGAGCAGTTCTTC CASSTGLAGGREQFF
- TRBJ1-2 - TRBV4-1 TGCGCCAGCAGCCGAGGCAGTTATGGCTACACCTTC CASSRGSYGYTF
- TRBJ2-1 - TRBV30 TGTGCCTGGAGTGTGTACGACAATGAGCAGTTCTTC CAWSVYDNEQFF
- TRBJ2-3 - TRBV5-1 TGCGCCAGCAGCTTGGTAGGGGCAGATACGCAGTATTTT CASSLVGADTQYF
TRBD1 TRBJ2-2 few TRBV6-5 TGTGCCAGCAGTTCCCTAGGACAGGGGCGTACCGGGGAGCTGTTTTTT CASSSLGQGRTGELFF